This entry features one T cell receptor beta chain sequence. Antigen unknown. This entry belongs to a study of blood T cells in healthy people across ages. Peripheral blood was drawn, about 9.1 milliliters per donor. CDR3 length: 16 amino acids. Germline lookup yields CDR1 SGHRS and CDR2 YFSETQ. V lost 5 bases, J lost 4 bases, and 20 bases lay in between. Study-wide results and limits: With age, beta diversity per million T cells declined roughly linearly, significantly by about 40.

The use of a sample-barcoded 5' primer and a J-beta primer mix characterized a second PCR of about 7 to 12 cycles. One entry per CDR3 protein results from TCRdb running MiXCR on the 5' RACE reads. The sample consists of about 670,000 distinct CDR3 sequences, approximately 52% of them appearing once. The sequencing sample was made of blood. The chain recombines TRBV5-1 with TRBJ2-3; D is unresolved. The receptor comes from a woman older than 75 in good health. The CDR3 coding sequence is TGCGCCAGCAGAGTCGGTTGGGCGAAGGATTCAGATACGCAGTATTTT. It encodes CASRVGWAKDSDTQYF.